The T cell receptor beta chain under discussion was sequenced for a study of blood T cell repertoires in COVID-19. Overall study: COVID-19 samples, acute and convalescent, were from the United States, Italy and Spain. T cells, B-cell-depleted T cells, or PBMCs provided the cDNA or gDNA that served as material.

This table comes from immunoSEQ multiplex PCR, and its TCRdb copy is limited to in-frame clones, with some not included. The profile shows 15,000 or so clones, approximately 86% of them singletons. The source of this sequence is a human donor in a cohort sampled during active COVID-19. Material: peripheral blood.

The CDR3: CASSFMAGGSLGETQYF. CDR3 DNA: TGTGCCAGCAGCTTCATGGCGGGAGGGAGTTTAGGAGAGACCCAGTACTTC. The chain joins TRBV7-6 to TRBJ2-5; 9 bases match TRBD2. Unmatched junction bases numbered 12, after V lost 3 bases and J lost 4 bases. Germline-derived CDR1 and CDR2 are SGHVS and FNYEAQ. The CDR3 extends over 17 amino acids.